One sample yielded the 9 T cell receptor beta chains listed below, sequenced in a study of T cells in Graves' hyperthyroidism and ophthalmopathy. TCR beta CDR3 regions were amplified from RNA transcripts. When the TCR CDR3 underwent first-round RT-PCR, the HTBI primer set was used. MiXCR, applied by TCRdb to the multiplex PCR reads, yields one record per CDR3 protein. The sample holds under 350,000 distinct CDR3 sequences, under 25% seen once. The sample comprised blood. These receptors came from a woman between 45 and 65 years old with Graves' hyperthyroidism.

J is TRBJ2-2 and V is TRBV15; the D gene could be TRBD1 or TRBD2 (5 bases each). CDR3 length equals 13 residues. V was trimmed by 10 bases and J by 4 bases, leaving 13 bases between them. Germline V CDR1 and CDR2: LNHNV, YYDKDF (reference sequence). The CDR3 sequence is CASQFGGTGELFF. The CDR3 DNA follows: TGTGCCAGCCAATTTGGGGGCACCGGGGAGCTGTTTTTT.

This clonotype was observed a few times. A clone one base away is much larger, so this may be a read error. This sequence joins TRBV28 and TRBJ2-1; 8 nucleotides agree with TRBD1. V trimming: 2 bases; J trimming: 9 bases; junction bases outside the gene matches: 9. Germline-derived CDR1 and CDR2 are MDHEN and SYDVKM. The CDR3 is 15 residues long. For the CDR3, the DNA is TGTGCCAGCAGTTTAATGGACGGACAGGGCGGTGAGCAGTTCTTC. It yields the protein CASSLMDGQGGEQFF.

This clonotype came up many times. The CDR3 DNA sequence: TGCGCCAGCAGCGGGGACCAGAATGAGCAGTTCTTC. Encoded protein: CASSGDQNEQFF. V gene TRBV4-1 combines with J gene TRBJ2-1; TRBD1 or TRBD2 may be the D gene (5 bases each). V was trimmed by 5 bases and J by 7 bases, leaving 9 bases between them. Germline V gene sequence: CDR1 MGHRA, CDR2 YSYEKL. This CDR3 has 12 amino acids.

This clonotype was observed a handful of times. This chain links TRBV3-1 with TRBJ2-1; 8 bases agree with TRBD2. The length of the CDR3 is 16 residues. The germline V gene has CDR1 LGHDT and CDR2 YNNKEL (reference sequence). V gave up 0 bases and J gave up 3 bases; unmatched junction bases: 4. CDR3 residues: CASSQETTSVYNEQFF. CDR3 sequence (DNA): TGTGCCAGCAGCCAAGAAACGACTAGCGTCTACAATGAGCAGTTCTTC.

The CDR3 spells CASSYTGGLSNEQFF. In DNA, the CDR3 is TGCGCCAGCAGCTATACAGGGGGTCTTAGCAATGAGCAGTTCTTC. This chain joins TRBV4-1 and TRBJ2-1; 8 bases align to TRBD1. V shed 5 bases, J shed 6 bases, and the junction held 9 bases outside the gene matches. Per the germline V gene, CDR1 is MGHRA and CDR2 is YSYEKL. This CDR3 region has 15 residues.

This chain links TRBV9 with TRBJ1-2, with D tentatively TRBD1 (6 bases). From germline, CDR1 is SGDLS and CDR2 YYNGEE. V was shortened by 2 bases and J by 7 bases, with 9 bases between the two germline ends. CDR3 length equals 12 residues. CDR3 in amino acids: CASSVSRGGYTF. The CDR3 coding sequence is TGTGCCAGCAGCGTGAGCAGGGGTGGCTACACCTTC. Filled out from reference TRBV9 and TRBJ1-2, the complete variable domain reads DSGVTQTPKHLITATGQRVTLRCSPRSGDLSVYWYQQSLDQGLQFLIQYYNGEERAKGNILERFSAQQFPDLHSELNLSSLELGDSALYFCASSVSRGGYTFGSGTRLTVV.

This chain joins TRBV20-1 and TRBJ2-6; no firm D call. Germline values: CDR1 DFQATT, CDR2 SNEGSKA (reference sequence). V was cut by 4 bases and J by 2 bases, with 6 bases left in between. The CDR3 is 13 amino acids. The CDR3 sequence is CSAKGTGANVLTF. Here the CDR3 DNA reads TGCAGTGCTAAGGGCACTGGGGCCAACGTCCTGACTTTC.

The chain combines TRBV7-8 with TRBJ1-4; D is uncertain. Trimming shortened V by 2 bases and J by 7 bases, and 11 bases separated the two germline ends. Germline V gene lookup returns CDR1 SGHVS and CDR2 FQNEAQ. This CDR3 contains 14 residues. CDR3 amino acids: CASSLIVGGEKLFF. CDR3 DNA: TGTGCCAGCAGCTTAATAGTCGGAGGTGAAAAACTGTTTTTT.

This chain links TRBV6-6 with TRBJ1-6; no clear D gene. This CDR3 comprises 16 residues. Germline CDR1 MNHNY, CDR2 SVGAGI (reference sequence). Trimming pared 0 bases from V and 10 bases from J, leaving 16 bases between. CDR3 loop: CASSYSGTPRSSPLHF. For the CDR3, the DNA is TGTGCCAGCAGTTACTCGGGTACTCCCAGAAGCTCACCCCTCCACTTT.